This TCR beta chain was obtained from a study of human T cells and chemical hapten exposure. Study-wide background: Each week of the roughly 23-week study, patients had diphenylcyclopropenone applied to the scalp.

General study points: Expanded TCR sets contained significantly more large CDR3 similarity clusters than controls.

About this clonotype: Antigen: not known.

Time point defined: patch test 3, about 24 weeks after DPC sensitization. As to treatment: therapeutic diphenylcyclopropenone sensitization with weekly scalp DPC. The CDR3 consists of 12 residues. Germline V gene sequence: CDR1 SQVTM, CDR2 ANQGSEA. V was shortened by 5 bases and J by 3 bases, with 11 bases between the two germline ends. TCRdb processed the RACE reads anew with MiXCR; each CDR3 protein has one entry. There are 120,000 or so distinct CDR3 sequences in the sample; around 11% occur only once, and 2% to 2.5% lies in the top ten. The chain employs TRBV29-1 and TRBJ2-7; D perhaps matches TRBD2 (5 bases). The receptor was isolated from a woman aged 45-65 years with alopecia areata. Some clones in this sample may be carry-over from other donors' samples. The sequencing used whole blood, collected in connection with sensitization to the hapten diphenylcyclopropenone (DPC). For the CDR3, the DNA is TGCAGCGTTAACGAGGGAGACTACGAGCAGTACTTC. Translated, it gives CSVNEGDYEQYF.